Below, 31 T cell receptor beta chains from the same sample are listed, as sequenced in a study of T-cell memory formation after mild COVID-19. From the 5' RACE reads, TCRdb called clonotypes with MiXCR, one entry per CDR3 protein. The table has over 10,000 distinct CDR3 sequences, more than 14% seen once; the top ten hold about 54%. Sequenced input: PBMCs or a T cell subset sorted from them (not recorded which). The source of these receptors is a man aged 18 to 30 who had mild COVID-19 (a few samples of this study predate the infection). Cell type and time point are not known.

In this sample, this clonotype turned up many times. The V and J genes are TRBV6-2 or TRBV6-3 and TRBJ2-5, with 7 bases aligning to TRBD2. This CDR3 region has 15 residues. V trimming: 0 bases; J trimming: 5 bases; junction bases outside the gene matches: 6. CDR1 and CDR2 from the germline V gene are MNHEY and SVGEGT. The CDR3 sequence: CASSYSPSGLETQYF. As DNA, the CDR3 is TGTGCCAGCAGTTACTCCCCTAGCGGCTTGGAGACCCAGTACTTC.

Many counts were recorded for this clonotype. This rearrangement joins TRBV6-6 to TRBJ2-7, with TRBD2 identical over 8 bases. This CDR3 region has 16 residues. Germline CDR1 reads MNHNY; CDR2 reads SVGAGI (reference sequence). Germline trimming cut 0 bases from V and 7 bases from J; bases unmatched to any gene: 11. The CDR3 DNA sequence: TGTGCCAGCAGTTACTCAGTCGGGGGGGCCGGTTGGGAGCAGTACGTC. This codes for CASSYSVGGAGWEQYV.

Only a few counts were recorded for this clonotype. This chain joins TRBV5-1 and TRBJ1-6, with 7 bases identical to TRBD1. V shed 0 bases and J 10 bases; nucleotides not matched to a gene: 13. CDR3 length: 17 amino acids. The germline V gene has CDR1 SGHRS and CDR2 YFSETQ. The DNA of the CDR3 is TGCGCCAGCAGCTTGGCCGGGACAGTAGAATTTCGATCACCCCTCCACTTT. It specifies CASSLAGTVEFRSPLHF.

This clonotype came up many times. The chain is built from TRBV10-3 and TRBJ2-2, with a tentative D call TRBD2 (5 bases). V lost 4 bases to trimming and J lost 2 bases, with 14 bases between them. The CDR3 has 16 amino acids. Germline lookup yields CDR1 ENHRY and CDR2 SYGVKD. CDR3 nucleotides: TGTGCCATCAGTGGAATGGACGGGATTAACACCGGGGAGCTGTTTTTT. The encoded protein is CAISGMDGINTGELFF.

This clonotype was found many times. The chain couples TRBV4-1 to TRBJ2-2, with D unresolved. Germline V gene lookup returns CDR1 MGHRA and CDR2 YSYEKL. The length of the CDR3 is 17 residues. V was shortened by 0 bases and J by 0 bases, with 11 bases between the two germline ends. The CDR3 protein is CASSQEGRAPNTGELFF. CDR3 nucleotides: TGCGCCAGCAGCCAAGAAGGACGGGCCCCGAACACCGGGGAGCTGTTTTTT.

The rearrangement uses TRBV28 and TRBJ2-1; tentative D call: TRBD2 (7 bases). V lost 5 bases to trimming and J lost 6 bases, with 14 bases between them. In germline, CDR1 is MDHEN, CDR2 SYDVKM. The CDR3 has 14 amino acids. The CDR3 DNA sequence: TGTGCCAGCAGTCGGCGGGGGCGCCCCAATGAGCAGTTCTTC. Protein product: CASSRRGRPNEQFF.

The chain has TRBV25-1 and TRBJ2-1; D might be TRBD1 (6 bases). V was pared by 4 bases and J by 7 bases, with 17 bases between. The germline gives CDR1 MGHDK, CDR2 SYGVNS. The CDR3 is 15 residues long. The DNA of the CDR3 is TGTGCCAGCAGTGCCGCACCAGGGGATCGGAATGAGCAGTTCTTC. Encoded protein: CASSAAPGDRNEQFF.

This clonotype was recorded at least ten times. V and J are TRBV28 and TRBJ2-6; 7 bases are shared with TRBD1. The V gene's germline CDR1 is MDHEN and CDR2 SYDVKM. V lost 0 bases to trimming and J lost 0 bases; unmatched junction nucleotides: 8. The CDR3 runs 19 residues. The CDR3: CASSLWMTGYVSGANVLTF. CDR3 DNA sequence: TGTGCCAGCAGTTTATGGATGACAGGGTACGTCTCTGGGGCCAACGTCCTGACTTTC.

The rearrangement joins TRBV7-3 to TRBJ2-7; TRBD1 matches 7 bases. Germline V gene sequence: CDR1 SGHTA, CDR2 FQGTGA. This CDR3 is built from 14 residues. V shed 8 bases and J 4 bases; nucleotides not matched to a gene: 11. CDR3 bases: TGTGCCAGCTATCGACAGGGAGAATTTTACGAGCAGTACTTC. It codes for CASYRQGEFYEQYF.

This chain uses TRBV7-6 with TRBJ2-1; D is unresolved. Trimming took off 0 bases at V and 9 bases at J, with 9 bases between the two ends. Germline lookup yields CDR1 SGHVS and CDR2 FNYEAQ. The CDR3 contains 13 residues. CDR3 nucleotide sequence: TGTGCCAGCAGCTTAGCGCCGATACGTGAGCAGTTCTTC. Its translation: CASSLAPIREQFF.

The rearrangement links TRBV28 to TRBJ1-5; the D is unclear. The CDR3 has 17 residues. Germline V gene lookup returns CDR1 MDHEN and CDR2 SYDVKM. V lost 0 bases, J lost 3 bases, and 15 bases lay in between. Here the CDR3 DNA reads TGTGCCAGCAGTTTATGGAGAGTTGGAAGAATCAATCAGCCCCAGCATTTT. This gives the protein CASSLWRVGRINQPQHF.

This clonotype has a single count. V is TRBV5-4 and J is TRBJ2-7, with D unresolved. The germline V gene has CDR1 SGHNT and CDR2 YYREEE (reference sequence). The length of the CDR3 is 15 residues. V was cut by 0 bases and J by 3 bases, with 13 bases left in between. The CDR3 coding sequence is TGTGCCAGCAGCTTGGGACAAGACCCTCTCTACGAGCAGTACTTC. Residues: CASSLGQDPLYEQYF.

The chain carries TRBV20-1 and TRBJ2-7; 8 bases line up with TRBD1. Germline CDR1 reads DFQATT; CDR2 reads SNEGSKA (reference sequence). CDR3 length: 13 amino acids. The J segment lost 2 bases and the V segment lost 8 bases, leaving 8 bases of the junction unmatched. The CDR3 spells CSMTGAIAYEQYF. The CDR3 DNA reads as TGCAGTATGACAGGGGCCATTGCCTACGAGCAGTACTTC.

This clonotype was observed many times. The V gene is TRBV5-1, the J gene TRBJ2-2; perhaps TRBD1 as D (5 bases). The V gene lost 4 bases and the J gene lost 0 bases, with 10 bases spanning the gap. The CDR3 totals 15 residues. Germline lookup yields CDR1 SGHRS and CDR2 YFSETQ. The CDR3 DNA follows: TGCGCCAGCAGCGTAGACAGTGCGAACACCGGGGAGCTGTTTTTT. This gives the protein CASSVDSANTGELFF.

There are many counts of this clonotype. J is TRBJ2-3 and V is TRBV7-3; possibly TRBD2 for D (6 bases). The CDR3 extends over 15 amino acids. Germline loops: CDR1 SGHTA, CDR2 FQGTGA. V was trimmed by 3 bases and J by 4 bases, leaving 14 bases between them. CDR3 DNA: TGTGCCAGCAGCTTGTACGGGGGAAGGTCAGATACGCAGTATTTT. It is translated as CASSLYGGRSDTQYF.

This clonotype was found many times. The chain has TRBV9 and TRBJ2-3; TRBD2 matches 9 bases. CDR3 size: 19 residues. CDR1 SGDLS and CDR2 YYNGEE come from the germline V gene. J was trimmed by 0 bases and V by 0 bases; bases with no gene match: 11. CDR3 nucleotides: TGTGCCAGCAGCGTAGTAGGGCTAGCGGGGTGGCCTAGCACAGATACGCAGTATTTT. Amino acids: CASSVVGLAGWPSTDTQYF.

The rearrangement uses TRBV14 and TRBJ2-2; 9 positions agree with TRBD1. V trimming: 0 bases; J trimming: 4 bases; junction bases outside the gene matches: 9. The CDR3 runs to 18 residues. The germline CDR1 and CDR2 sequences are SGHDN and FVKESK. In DNA form, the CDR3 reads TGTGCCAGCAGCCAAGACTCCTGGGGACAGGGAACCACCGGGGAGCTGTTTTTT. It translates to CASSQDSWGQGTTGELFF.

This clonotype occurred many times. The genes are TRBV6-6 and TRBJ2-7, with D possibly TRBD1 on 7 matching bases. V was cut by 5 bases and J by 3 bases, with 14 bases left in between. Germline CDR1 is MNHNY and CDR2 is SVGAGI (reference sequence). The CDR3 is made up of 14 amino acids. The CDR3 loop is CASSNRQGGYEQYF. CDR3 nucleotide sequence: TGTGCCAGCAGTAATAGACAGGGAGGCTACGAGCAGTACTTC.

This clonotype has a count of ten or more. The rearrangement joins TRBV16 to TRBJ1-5; 9 nucleotides line up with TRBD1. After removal of 4 bases from V and 1 base from J, the junction contained 5 bases not matched to a gene. Germline loops: CDR1 KGHSY, CDR2 FQNENV. The CDR3 consists of 16 residues. The CDR3 is CASSLGTGSSNQPQHF. As DNA, the CDR3 is TGTGCCAGCAGCCTAGGGACAGGGTCCAGCAATCAGCCCCAGCATTTT.

This clonotype was observed a few times. The chain carries TRBV7-2 and TRBJ2-3, with D perhaps matching TRBD2 (5 bases). The CDR3 is 16 residues long. Germline CDR1 reads SGHTA; CDR2 reads FQGNSA. The V gene lost 5 bases and the J gene lost 0 bases, with 15 bases spanning the gap. CDR3 protein: CASSGVRWTSTDTQYF. CDR3 DNA: TGTGCCAGCAGCGGGGTCCGTTGGACTAGCACAGATACGCAGTATTTT.

This clonotype was observed many times. This chain links TRBV7-7 with TRBJ2-2; D tentatively reads TRBD1 or TRBD2 (5 bases each). Germline CDR1 SSHAT, CDR2 FNYEAQ (reference sequence). This CDR3 has 18 amino acids. The DNA for the CDR3 is TGTGCTAGCCACGAGGGCCTACGGGGCGGTTCGAACACCGGGGAGCTGTTTTTT. Its translation is CASHEGLRGGSNTGELFF. Full variable domain (missing parts from reference TRBV7-7 and TRBJ2-2): GAGVSQSPRYKVTKRGQDVTLRCDPISSHATLYWYQQALGQGPEFLTYFNYEAQPDKSGLPSDRFSAERPEGSISTLTIQRTEQRDSAMYRCASHEGLRGGSNTGELFFGEGSRLTVL.

This chain uses TRBV3-1 with TRBJ2-3, with D tentatively TRBD1 (6 bases). This CDR3 is 16 amino acids long. V was trimmed by 1 base and J by 0 bases, leaving 11 bases between them. Germline V CDR1 and CDR2: LGHDT, YNNKEL (reference sequence). The CDR3 sequence is CASSQGTVSSTDTQYF. The DNA for the CDR3 is TGTGCCAGCAGCCAAGGGACAGTTTCTAGCACAGATACGCAGTATTTT.

The rearrangement joins TRBV20-1 to TRBJ2-1, with D maybe TRBD2 (6 bases). There are 15 residues in the CDR3. Trimming took 6 bases from V and 2 from J, leaving 17 bases between them. Germline assignment: CDR1 DFQATT and CDR2 SNEGSKA (reference sequence). This CDR3 reads CSAWRADGAYNEQFF. DNA for the CDR3: TGCAGTGCGTGGAGGGCCGATGGGGCCTACAATGAGCAGTTCTTC.

This clonotype was seen many times. The chain links TRBV20-1 to TRBJ2-2; perhaps D is TRBD1 or TRBD2 (5 bases each). Germline assignment: CDR1 DFQATT and CDR2 SNEGSKA (reference sequence). The CDR3 runs 14 residues. Trimming stripped 4 bases from V and 0 bases from J, with 9 bases between. CDR3 amino acids: CSAIEGTNTGELFF. The CDR3 DNA sequence: TGCAGTGCTATAGAGGGGACGAACACCGGGGAGCTGTTTTTT.

There are a few counts of this clonotype. V is TRBV21-1 and J is TRBJ2-4; TRBD2, the table's D call, lacks a check against the DNA. TRBV21-1 is recorded as a pseudogene. There are 15 residues in the CDR3. The CDR3 DNA follows: TGTGCCAGCAGCTCCCCGCCGAGGCACAGGGCCCCTGAGCACTTC. As protein: CASSSPPRHRAPEHF.

This clonotype was observed at least ten times. The chain recombines TRBV12-5 with TRBJ2-7; tentatively, D is TRBD1 (5 bases). This CDR3 comprises 16 residues. The germline gives CDR1 LGHNT, CDR2 FRNRAP. V was pared by 2 bases and J by 6 bases, with 20 bases between. The CDR3 reads CASGLFTAAGWGEQYF. As DNA, the CDR3 is TGTGCTAGTGGTTTGTTCACTGCGGCAGGGTGGGGCGAGCAGTACTTC.

In its sample, this clonotype was seen many times. The rearrangement uses TRBV20-1 and TRBJ2-1; weak D call: TRBD2 (6 bases). The V end lost 1 base, the J end lost 3 bases, and 19 bases lay between the germline ends. The germline gives CDR1 DFQATT, CDR2 SNEGSKA (reference sequence). This CDR3 region has 17 residues. This CDR3 reads CSARVPDGGGNYNEQFF. The DNA of the CDR3 is TGCAGTGCTAGAGTCCCCGATGGAGGCGGGAACTACAATGAGCAGTTCTTC.

This chain links TRBV5-5 with TRBJ2-1, with TRBD2 matching 12 bases. Germline CDR1 SGHKS, CDR2 YYEKEE (reference sequence). V lost 4 bases to trimming and J lost 1 base; unmatched junction nucleotides: 3. The CDR3 has 16 amino acids. CDR3 in amino acids: CASSPLAGGSYNEQFF. In DNA form, the CDR3 reads TGTGCCAGCAGCCCACTAGCGGGGGGATCCTACAATGAGCAGTTCTTC.

This clonotype was detected ten times or more. J is TRBJ1-1 and V is TRBV12-3 or TRBV12-4; D is possibly TRBD1 (6 bases). CDR3 size: 13 residues. Trimming removed 8 bases from V and 1 base from J, with 11 bases in between. The CDR3 DNA follows: TGTGCCAGCTCCTCGGACAGGAACACTGAAGCTTTCTTT. It translates to CASSSDRNTEAFF.

Many counts were recorded for this clonotype. The V call is TRBV6-2 or TRBV6-3, the J call TRBJ2-2; D is ambiguous. Per the germline V gene, CDR1 is MNHEY and CDR2 is SVGEGT. V dropped 0 bases and J dropped 0 bases, with 20 bases sitting between them. This CDR3 spans 20 amino acids. The chain's CDR3 is CASSYSVPVRELPNTGELFF. CDR3 DNA sequence: TGTGCCAGCAGTTACTCGGTCCCTGTAAGGGAACTTCCGAACACCGGGGAGCTGTTTTTT.

This clonotype was recorded a few times. CDR3 amino acids: CASSFLPGDTQYF. DNA for the CDR3: TGTGCCAGCAGCTTCCTCCCGGGGGATACGCAGTATTTT. The V call is TRBV7-2, the J call TRBJ2-3; perhaps TRBD2 as D (5 bases). The length of the CDR3 is 13 residues. V dropped 3 bases and J dropped 6 bases, with 10 bases sitting between them. Germline assignment: CDR1 SGHTA and CDR2 FQGNSA.